This paragraph covers one T cell receptor (beta chain) sequence. What it binds is unknown. This CDR3 region has 13 residues. The V gene's germline CDR1 is LNHDA and CDR2 SQIVND (reference sequence). V lost 5 bases and J 7 bases, leaving 12 bases between the germline ends. The table came from immunoSEQ multiplex PCR; TCRdb's copy has only in-frame clones and leaves some out. The sample lists 100,000 to 140,000 clones, about 92% occurring once. The entry originates in a study of T cell responses to AZD1222 COVID-19 vaccine. The study's findings and limits: The donor cohort was predominantly white British with a female majority, and clonal diversity may have been underestimated. When two AZD1222 doses had been given, Spike-specific TCR breadth and depth rose. Sampling that yielded the repertoires occurred only after the peak T cell response.

Timing groups of about 4 and about 12 weeks for second doses were pooled. The material sequenced was peripheral blood, taken 28 days after the second AZD1222 dose. This receptor was obtained from an adult who received the AZD1222 COVID-19 vaccine. This rearrangement joins TRBV19 to TRBJ1-5, with TRBD1 as a possible D gene (5 bases). This CDR3 reads CASSPDRIQPQHF. The CDR3 DNA reads as TGTGCCAGTAGTCCAGACAGAATCCAGCCCCAGCATTTT. Drawing the rest from reference TRBV19 and TRBJ1-5, the complete variable domain is DGGITQSPKYLFRKEGQNVTLSCEQNLNHDAMYWYRQDPGQGLRLIYYSQIVNDFQKGDIAEGYSVSREKKESFPLTVTSAQKNPTAFYLCASSPDRIQPQHFGDGTRLSIL.